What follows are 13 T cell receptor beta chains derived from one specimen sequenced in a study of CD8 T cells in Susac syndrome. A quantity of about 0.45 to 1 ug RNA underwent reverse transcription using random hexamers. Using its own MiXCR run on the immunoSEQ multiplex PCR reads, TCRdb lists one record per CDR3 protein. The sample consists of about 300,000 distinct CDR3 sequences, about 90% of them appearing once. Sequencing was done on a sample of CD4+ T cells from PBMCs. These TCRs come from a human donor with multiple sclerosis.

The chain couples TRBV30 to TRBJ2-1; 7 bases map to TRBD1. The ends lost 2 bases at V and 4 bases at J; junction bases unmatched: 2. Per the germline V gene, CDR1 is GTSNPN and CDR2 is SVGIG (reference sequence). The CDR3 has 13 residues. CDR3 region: CAWSRGLYNEQFF. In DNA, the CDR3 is TGTGCCTGGAGTAGGGGGCTATACAATGAGCAGTTCTTC.

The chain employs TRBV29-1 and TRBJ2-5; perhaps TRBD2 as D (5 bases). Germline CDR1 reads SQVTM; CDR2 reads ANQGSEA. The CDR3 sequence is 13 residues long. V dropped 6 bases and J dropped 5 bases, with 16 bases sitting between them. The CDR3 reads CSVATRPRETQYF. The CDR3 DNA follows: TGCAGCGTGGCTACTAGGCCCCGGGAGACCCAGTACTTC. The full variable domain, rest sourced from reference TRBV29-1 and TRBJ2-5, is SAVISQKPSRDICQRGTSLTIQCQVDSQVTMMFWYRQQPGQSLTLIATANQGSEATYESGFVIDKFPISRPNLTFSTLTVSNMSPEDSSIYLCSVATRPRETQYFGPGTRLLVL.

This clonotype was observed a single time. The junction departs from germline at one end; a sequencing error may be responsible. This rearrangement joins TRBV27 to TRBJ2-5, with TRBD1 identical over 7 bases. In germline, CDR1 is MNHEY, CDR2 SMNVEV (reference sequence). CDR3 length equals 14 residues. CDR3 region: CASSFTTGQGTQYF. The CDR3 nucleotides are TGTGCCAGCAGCTTTACGACAGGGCAAGGGACCCAGTACTTC.

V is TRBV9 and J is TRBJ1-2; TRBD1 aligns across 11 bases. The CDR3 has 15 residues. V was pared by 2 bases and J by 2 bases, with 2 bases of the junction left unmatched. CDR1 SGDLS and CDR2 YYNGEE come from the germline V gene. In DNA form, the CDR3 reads TGTGCCAGCAGCGTGGGGACAGGGGGGAACTATGGCTACACCTTC. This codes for CASSVGTGGNYGYTF.

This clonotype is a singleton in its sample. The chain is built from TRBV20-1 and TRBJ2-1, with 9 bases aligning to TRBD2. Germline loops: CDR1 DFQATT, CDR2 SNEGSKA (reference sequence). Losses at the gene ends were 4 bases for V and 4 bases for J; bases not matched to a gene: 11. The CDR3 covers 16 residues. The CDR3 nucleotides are TGCAGTGCTACCTCAAATAGCGGGGGTATATACAATGAGCAGTTCTTC. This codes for CSATSNSGGIYNEQFF.

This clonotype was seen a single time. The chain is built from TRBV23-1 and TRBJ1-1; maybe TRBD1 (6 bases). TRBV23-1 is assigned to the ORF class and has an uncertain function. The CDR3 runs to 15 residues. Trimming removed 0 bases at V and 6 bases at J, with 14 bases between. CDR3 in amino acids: CASSQSPWTAPEAFF. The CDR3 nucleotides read TGCGCCAGCAGTCAATCGCCCTGGACAGCCCCTGAAGCTTTCTTT.

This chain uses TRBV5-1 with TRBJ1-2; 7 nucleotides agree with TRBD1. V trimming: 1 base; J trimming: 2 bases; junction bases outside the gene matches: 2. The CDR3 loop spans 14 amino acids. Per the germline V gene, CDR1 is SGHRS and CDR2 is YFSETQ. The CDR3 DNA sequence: TGCGCCAGCAGCTTGACAGGGGAGAACTATGGCTACACCTTC. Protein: CASSLTGENYGYTF.

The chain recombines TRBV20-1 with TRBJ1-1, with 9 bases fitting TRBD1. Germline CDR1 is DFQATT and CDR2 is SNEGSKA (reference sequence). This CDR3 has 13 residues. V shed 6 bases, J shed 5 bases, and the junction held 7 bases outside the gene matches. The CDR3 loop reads CSALPTGGTEAFF. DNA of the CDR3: TGCAGTGCCCTTCCGACAGGGGGTACTGAAGCTTTCTTT.

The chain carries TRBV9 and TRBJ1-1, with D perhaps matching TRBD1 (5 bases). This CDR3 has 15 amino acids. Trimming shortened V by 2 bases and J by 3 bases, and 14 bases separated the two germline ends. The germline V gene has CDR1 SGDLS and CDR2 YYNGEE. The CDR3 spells CASSVGHGWDTEAFF. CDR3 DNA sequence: TGTGCCAGCAGCGTCGGACACGGCTGGGACACTGAAGCTTTCTTT.

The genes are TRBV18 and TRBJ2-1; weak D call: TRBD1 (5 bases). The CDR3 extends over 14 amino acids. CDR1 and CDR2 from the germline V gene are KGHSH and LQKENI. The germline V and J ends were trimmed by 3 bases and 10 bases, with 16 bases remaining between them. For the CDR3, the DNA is TGTGCCAGCTCACCGTCAAGGTCAAGGGGAGAGCAGTTCTTC. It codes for CASSPSRSRGEQFF.

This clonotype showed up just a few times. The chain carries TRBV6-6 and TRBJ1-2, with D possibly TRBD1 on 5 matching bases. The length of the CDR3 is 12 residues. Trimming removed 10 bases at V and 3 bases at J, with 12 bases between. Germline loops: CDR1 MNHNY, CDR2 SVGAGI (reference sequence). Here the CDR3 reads CATQVSDYGYTF. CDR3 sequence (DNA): TGTGCCACACAGGTTTCGGACTATGGCTACACCTTC.

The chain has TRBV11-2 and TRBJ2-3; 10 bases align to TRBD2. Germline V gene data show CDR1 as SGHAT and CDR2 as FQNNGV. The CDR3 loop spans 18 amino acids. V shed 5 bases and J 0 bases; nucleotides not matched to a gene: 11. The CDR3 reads CASSRGLAGAGSTDTQYF. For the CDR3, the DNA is TGTGCCAGCAGCCGTGGGCTAGCGGGGGCGGGAAGCACAGATACGCAGTATTTT.

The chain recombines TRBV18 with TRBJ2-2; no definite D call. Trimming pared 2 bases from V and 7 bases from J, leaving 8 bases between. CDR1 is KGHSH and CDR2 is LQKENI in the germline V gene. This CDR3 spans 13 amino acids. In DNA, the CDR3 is TGTGCCAGCTCACCAATAAACGACGGGGAGCTGTTTTTT. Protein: CASSPINDGELFF.